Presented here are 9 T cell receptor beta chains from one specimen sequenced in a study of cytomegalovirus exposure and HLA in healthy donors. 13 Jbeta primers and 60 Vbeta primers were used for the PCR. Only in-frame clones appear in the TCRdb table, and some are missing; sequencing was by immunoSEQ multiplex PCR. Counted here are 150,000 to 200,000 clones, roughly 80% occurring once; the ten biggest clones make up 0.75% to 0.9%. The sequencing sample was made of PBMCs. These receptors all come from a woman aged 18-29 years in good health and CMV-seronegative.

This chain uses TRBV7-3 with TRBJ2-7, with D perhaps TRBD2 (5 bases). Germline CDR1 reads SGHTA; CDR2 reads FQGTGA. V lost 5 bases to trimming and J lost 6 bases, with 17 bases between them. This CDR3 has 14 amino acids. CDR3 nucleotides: TGTGCCAGCAGCCCCGACTATAACCCTCGCGAGCAGTACTTC. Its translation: CASSPDYNPREQYF.

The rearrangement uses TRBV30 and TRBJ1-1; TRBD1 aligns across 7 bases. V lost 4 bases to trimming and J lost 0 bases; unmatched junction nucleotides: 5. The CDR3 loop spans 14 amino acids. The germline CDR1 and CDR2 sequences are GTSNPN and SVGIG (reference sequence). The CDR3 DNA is TGTGCCTGGAATCGGGACAGATTGAACACTGAAGCTTTCTTT. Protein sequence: CAWNRDRLNTEAFF.

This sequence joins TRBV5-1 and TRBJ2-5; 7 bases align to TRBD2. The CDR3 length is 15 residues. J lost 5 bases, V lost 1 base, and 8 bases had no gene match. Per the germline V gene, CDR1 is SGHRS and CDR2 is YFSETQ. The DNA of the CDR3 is TGCGCCAGCAGCTTGATCTTCGCGGGAGAGGAGACCCAGTACTTC. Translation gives CASSLIFAGEETQYF.

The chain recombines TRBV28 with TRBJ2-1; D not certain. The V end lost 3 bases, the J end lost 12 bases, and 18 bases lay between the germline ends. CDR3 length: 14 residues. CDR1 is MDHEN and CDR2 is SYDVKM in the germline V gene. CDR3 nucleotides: TGTGCCAGCAGTTTGCCCGGCGAAGCGAAATGGCAGTTCTTC. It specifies CASSLPGEAKWQFF.

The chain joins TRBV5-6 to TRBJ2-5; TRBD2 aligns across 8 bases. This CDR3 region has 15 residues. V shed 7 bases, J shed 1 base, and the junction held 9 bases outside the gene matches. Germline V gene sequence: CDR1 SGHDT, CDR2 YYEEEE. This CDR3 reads CASPVGGAAQETQYF. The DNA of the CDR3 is TGTGCCAGCCCCGTCGGGGGGGCGGCCCAAGAGACCCAGTACTTC. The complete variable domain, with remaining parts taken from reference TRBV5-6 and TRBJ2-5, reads DAGVTQSPTHLIKTRGQQVTLRCSPKSGHDTVSWYQQALGQGPQFIFQYYEEEERQRGNFPDRFSGHQFPNYSSELNVNALLLGDSALYLCASPVGGAAQETQYFGPGTRLLVL.

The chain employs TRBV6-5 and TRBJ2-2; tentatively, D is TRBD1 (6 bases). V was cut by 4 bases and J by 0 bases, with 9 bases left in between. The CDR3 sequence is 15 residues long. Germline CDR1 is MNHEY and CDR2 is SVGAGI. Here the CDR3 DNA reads TGTGCCAGCAGTTTTACAGGGACGAACACCGGGGAGCTGTTTTTT. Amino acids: CASSFTGTNTGELFF.

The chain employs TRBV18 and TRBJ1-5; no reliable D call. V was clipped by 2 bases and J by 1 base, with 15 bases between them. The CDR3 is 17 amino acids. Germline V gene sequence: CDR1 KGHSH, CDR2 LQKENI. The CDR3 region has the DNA TGTGCCAGCTCACCAGGGCCTCCTACCGTGAGCAATCAGCCCCAGCATTTT. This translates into CASSPGPPTVSNQPQHF. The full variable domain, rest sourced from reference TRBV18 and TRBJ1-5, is NAGVMQNPRHLVRRRGQEARLRCSPMKGHSHVYWYRQLPEEGLKFMVYLQKENIIDESGMPKERFSAEFPKEGPSILRIQQVVRGDSAAYFCASSPGPPTVSNQPQHFGDGTRLSIL.

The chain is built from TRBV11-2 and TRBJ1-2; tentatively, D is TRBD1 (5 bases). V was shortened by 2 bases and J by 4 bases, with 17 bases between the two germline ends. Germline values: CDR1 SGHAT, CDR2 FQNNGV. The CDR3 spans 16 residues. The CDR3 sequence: CASSLRGGTKIYGYTF. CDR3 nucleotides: TGTGCCAGCAGCTTACGTGGCGGGACGAAGATCTATGGCTACACCTTC.

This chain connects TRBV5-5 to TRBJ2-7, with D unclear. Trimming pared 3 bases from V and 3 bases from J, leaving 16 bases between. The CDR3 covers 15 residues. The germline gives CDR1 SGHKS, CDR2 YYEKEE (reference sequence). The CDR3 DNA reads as TGTGCCAGCAGCTCCCGCCTAACGCCCTACTACGAGCAGTACTTC. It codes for CASSSRLTPYYEQYF.